The source of this T cell receptor beta chain is a study of human T cells and chemical hapten exposure. Study context: Alopecia areata, totalis or universalis affected patients who were mostly female. Study conclusions and caveats: Among expanded TCRs, significantly more large CDR3 similarity clusters formed than among controls.

TCRdb reprocessed the RACE reads via MiXCR and lists one record per CDR3 protein. The table lists about 120,000 distinct CDR3 sequences, approximately 13% of them singletons, with 2.5% to 3% in the top ten. V dropped 8 bases and J dropped 3 bases, with 8 bases sitting between them. CDR1 and CDR2 (germline): MNHNY, SVGAGI (reference sequence). CDR3 length: 13 residues. The time point is: pre-sensitization, week 0. Documented treatment: therapeutic diphenylcyclopropenone sensitization with weekly scalp DPC. Suited to DPC and affected by alopecia, the donors ranged from 18 to 70 years old. This clonotype occurred a few times. No antigen is known for it.

This rearrangement joins TRBV6-6 to TRBJ1-6; TRBD1 is a possible D gene (5 bases). The sample here was whole blood, taken in connection with sensitization to the hapten diphenylcyclopropenone (DPC). The clonotype comes from a woman younger than 35 with alopecia areata. Some clones in this sample may be carry-over from other donors' samples. DNA of the CDR3: TGTGCCAGCGGACACGACTATAATTCACCCCTCCACTTT. The encoded protein is CASGHDYNSPLHF.